This record looks at one T cell receptor beta chain sequence and its context. Its antigen remains unidentified. This is a mouse receptor, so gene names and germline sequences are those of the mouse. The CDR3 is cut off 4 residues early in the read; its end comes from the germline J gene. Within the sample, other DNA sequences also encode this same CDR3. This sample was taken from a study of CD8+ T cells in alopecia areata (dated by TCRdb to 2016 to 2018). Looking at the study overall: Skin from C3H/HeJ donors aged 6-12 months with spontaneous alopecia was grafted onto female C3H/HeJ recipients aged roughly 7-11 weeks. To study T cell clonal expansion in alopecia areata, the researchers applied high-throughput TCRbeta sequencing to both the C3H/HeJ mouse model and human patients. Scalp tissue and sorted CD4+ and CD8+ peripheral blood T cells from patchy and totalis/universalis alopecia areata patients and from healthy controls were covered by human TCRbeta sequencing. Scalp clonality was compared across normal scalp (n=4), patchy alopecia areata scalp (n=8), and alopecia totalis/universalis scalp (n=8). RNA was obtained with the PAXgene miRNA kit for fixed scalp, the miRNeasy kit for PBMCs, and the RNeasy kit for mouse skin. TCRbeta CDR3 regions were amplified by immunoSEQ multiplex PCR with 35 Vbeta forward and 13 Jbeta reverse primers.

What the research found in general, with its limitations: Scalp TCR repertoire analysis is complicated because resident alphabeta T cells in normal human skin are also sequenced, whereas mouse skin is dominated by gammadelta T cells. Compared with normal scalp, lesional scalp had higher clonality and more expanded CD8+ clones, particularly in alopecia totalis/universalis, a pattern that suggests antigenic drive. Shared TCR sequences between patients were less evident than in mice, which may be partly attributable to HLA diversity in the patient population.

Cells from mouse cutaneous lymph nodes were pooled, stained for CD4, CD8alpha, NKG2D, NKG2ACE and other markers, and then sorted on a BD Influx. Trimming takes 5 bases off V and 0 bases off J; junction bases not matched to a gene: 3. From the cysteine through the phenylalanine, the CDR3 covers 14 amino acids. The CDR3 was read in part: 30 bases, with the frame set at base 1. CDR1 and CDR2 are read off the germline V gene (reference sequence) as NNHNN and SYGAGS. The protocol used for the library was the immunoSEQ multiplex PCR assay. RNA was extracted from all samples and reverse transcribed into cDNA, which served as template for TCR sequencing. First-strand cDNA was synthesized using SuperScript III with a 2:1 mix of oligo-dT and random hexamers. Amplification bias was assessed with a synthetic immune receptor repertoire, and residual bias was removed computationally. Libraries were sequenced on Illumina HiSeq with 60 bp reads covering the CDR3, read from J toward V. Turning to the authors' computational methods: Raw reads were preprocessed to remove errors, and CDR3 was defined according to IMGT conventions as the region from the conserved cysteine to phenylalanine. Clonality was computed as 1 minus the Shannon entropy, with the entropy normalized by log2 of the number of productive unique TCRs. CD4 or CD8 identity of scalp clones was inferred by cross-referencing scalp TCRbeta sequences with sorted blood CD4 and CD8 repertoires. Sourced from immuneACCESS, this table was stored by TCRdb with only in-frame sequences that have V and J called. A share of the clones is absent; for the studies checked, an unresolved V gene accounts for under half, and the remainder has no known explanation. V, J and clone size were drawn from that table, and D and trimming were deduced from the DNA. With over 250,000 clones recorded, this sample contains no clone counted only once. The top ten hold 0.9% to 1.5% of the sample.

The origin of this receptor is a C3H/HeJ mouse with alopecia areata. This strain is of MHC haplotype H2-k. Sequenced material: CD4+ T cells sorted from a lymph node. The sequence joins TRBV13-2 to TRBJ1-2, with 8 central nucleotides matching TRBD1. CDR3 region: CASGNRGANSDYTF. Incomplete CDR3 DNA: TGTGCCAGCGGGAACAGGGGGGCAAACTCC.